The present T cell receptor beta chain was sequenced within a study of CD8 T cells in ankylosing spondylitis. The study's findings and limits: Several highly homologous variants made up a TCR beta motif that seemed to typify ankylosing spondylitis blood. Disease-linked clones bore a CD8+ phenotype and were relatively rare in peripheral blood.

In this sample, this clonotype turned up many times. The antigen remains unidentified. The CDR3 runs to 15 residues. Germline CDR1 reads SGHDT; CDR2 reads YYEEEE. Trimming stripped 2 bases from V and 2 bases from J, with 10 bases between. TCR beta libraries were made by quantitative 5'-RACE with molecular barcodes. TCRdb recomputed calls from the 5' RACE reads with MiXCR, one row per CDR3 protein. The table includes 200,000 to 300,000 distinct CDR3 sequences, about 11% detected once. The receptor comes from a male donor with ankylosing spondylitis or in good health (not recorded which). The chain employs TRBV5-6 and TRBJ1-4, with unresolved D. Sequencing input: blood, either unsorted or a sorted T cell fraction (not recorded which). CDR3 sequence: CASSLSPRTNEKLFF. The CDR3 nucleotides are TGTGCCAGCAGCTTATCCCCACGGACTAATGAAAAACTGTTTTTT.